The 25 T cell receptor beta chains listed next were all sequenced from one sample in a study of neurological immune-mediated disorders. TCRdb itself ran the 5' RACE reads through MiXCR, one entry per CDR3 protein. The sample lists 75,000 to 85,000 distinct CDR3 sequences, 15% to 20% occurring once. The sample was PBMCs. These receptors all come from a middle-aged woman in good health.

This clonotype was seen at least ten times. The chain employs TRBV7-2 and TRBJ1-1; tentative D call: TRBD1 (5 bases). The CDR3 sequence is 13 residues long. Trimming removed 6 bases at V and 1 base at J, with 9 bases between. Germline V lookup: CDR1 SGHTA, CDR2 FQGNSA. Here the CDR3 DNA reads TGTGCCAGCAGTGTACAGGAGAACACTGAAGCTTTCTTT. It is translated as CASSVQENTEAFF.

This clonotype was counted at least ten times. The V and J genes are TRBV4-1 and TRBJ2-2; 8 bases map to TRBD1. Losses at the gene ends were 5 bases for V and 4 bases for J; bases not matched to a gene: 6. Germline V gene sequence: CDR1 MGHRA, CDR2 YSYEKL. This CDR3 has 15 amino acids. This chain's CDR3 is CASSVPGGRTGELFF. The CDR3 DNA sequence: TGCGCCAGCAGCGTACCAGGGGGCCGCACCGGGGAGCTGTTTTTT.

This clonotype turned up a few times. The chain carries TRBV9 and TRBJ2-2, with TRBD2 matching 10 bases. Germline trimming cut 4 bases from V and 4 bases from J; bases unmatched to any gene: 16. The CDR3 loop spans 19 amino acids. From germline, CDR1 is SGDLS and CDR2 YYNGEE. DNA of the CDR3: TGTGCCAGCAGCCCCAGGGGAGCGGGGGGGCGGATCGGCACCGGGGAGCTGTTTTTT. It specifies CASSPRGAGGRIGTGELFF.

This clonotype was counted many times. The chain joins TRBV12-3 or TRBV12-4 to TRBJ2-7, with D possibly being TRBD1 (6 bases). Deletions cut 5 bases from V and 6 bases from J, with 14 bases between. This CDR3 has 13 residues. CDR3 residues: CASSPGTTSEQYF. The CDR3 DNA reads as TGTGCCAGCAGTCCGGGGACAACGTCCGAGCAGTACTTC.

This chain joins TRBV21-1 and TRBJ1-1; the table's D gene call, TRBD1, was not cross checked with the DNA. TRBV21-1 is recorded as a pseudogene. The CDR3 totals 14 residues. CDR3: CASSPRGANTEAFF. The DNA of the CDR3 is TGTGCCAGCAGCCCCAGGGGGGCCAACACTGAAGCTTTCTTT.

This clonotype was observed at least ten times. The chain is built from TRBV5-1 and TRBJ2-2, with D hard to call. CDR1 and CDR2 from the germline V gene are SGHRS and YFSETQ. Trimming took 2 bases from V and 1 from J, leaving 9 bases between them. The CDR3 consists of 15 residues. The CDR3 bases are TGCGCCAGCAGCTTATTGCCGGGGAACACCGGGGAGCTGTTTTTT. It translates to CASSLLPGNTGELFF.

This clonotype was found many times. The chain uses TRBV7-2 and TRBJ2-6; D is unresolved. This CDR3 is 15 amino acids long. The germline V gene encodes CDR1 SGHTA and CDR2 FQGNSA. Trimming removed 1 base from V and 0 bases from J, with 4 bases in between. The CDR3 region is CASSLGGSGANVLTF. CDR3 coding DNA: TGTGCCAGCAGCTTAGGAGGCTCTGGGGCCAACGTCCTGACTTTC.

About this clonotype: Compared with germline, one end of the junction differs, possibly owing to a read error. The chain carries TRBV24-1 and TRBJ2-3; D tentatively fits TRBD1 or TRBD2 (6 bases each). The CDR3 consists of 21 residues. Germline CDR1 KGHDR, CDR2 SFDVKD. Here the CDR3 DNA reads TGTGCCACCAGTGATTCCGCCGGCAGAGCGTCGGGGGCCTTAAACACATATACGCAGTATTTT. It encodes CATSDSAGRASGALNTYTQYF.

There are many counts of this clonotype. The rearrangement uses TRBV4-3 and TRBJ2-3; the D is unclear. Looked up from germline, CDR1 is LGHNA and CDR2 is YSLEER. CDR3 length: 16 amino acids. Trimming shortened V by 4 bases and J by 6 bases, and 20 bases separated the two germline ends. Here the CDR3 DNA reads TGCGCCAGCAGCCGGGCGAATGGAGACTCCGGGGATACGCAGTATTTT. It codes for CASSRANGDSGDTQYF.

This clonotype was seen ten or more times. V is TRBV5-1 and J is TRBJ2-5; D is possibly TRBD2 (6 bases). The germline gives CDR1 SGHRS, CDR2 YFSETQ. The germline V and J ends were trimmed by 5 bases and 2 bases, with 13 bases remaining between them. This CDR3 has 14 amino acids. Here the CDR3 DNA reads TGCGCCAGCAGTCTTATCCGGGGGCAAGAGACCCAGTACTTC. Its translation: CASSLIRGQETQYF.

This chain uses TRBV6-2 or TRBV6-3 with TRBJ2-1; 10 positions agree with TRBD1. The CDR3 has 12 amino acids. V lost 11 bases, J lost 7 bases, and 5 bases stayed unmatched. The germline V gene encodes CDR1 MNHEY and CDR2 SVGEGT. CDR3 in amino acids: CACGQGVNEQFF. The CDR3, as DNA: TGTGCCTGTGGACAGGGGGTGAATGAGCAGTTCTTC.

This clonotype has at least ten counts. This chain joins TRBV7-9 and TRBJ2-7, with D possibly TRBD1 on 6 matching bases. The CDR3 consists of 15 residues. CDR1 is SEHNR and CDR2 is FQNEAQ in the germline V gene (reference sequence). Trimming stripped 5 bases from V and 4 bases from J, with 18 bases between. The CDR3 nucleotides are TGTGCCAGCAGCCCAAGGGGCGGACAGTTGTACGAGCAGTACTTC. This translates into CASSPRGGQLYEQYF.

This clonotype came up many times. V and J are TRBV18 and TRBJ2-2; D is unclear. V was shortened by 2 bases and J by 3 bases, with 10 bases between the two germline ends. CDR1 KGHSH and CDR2 LQKENI come from the germline V gene. The CDR3 is 15 amino acids. Here the CDR3 reads CASSPEAEDTGELFF. CDR3 coding DNA: TGTGCCAGCTCACCAGAGGCAGAGGACACCGGGGAGCTGTTTTTT.

This rearrangement joins TRBV6-5 to TRBJ1-6; the D gene is possibly TRBD1 (5 bases). The CDR3 runs to 14 residues. Germline lookup yields CDR1 MNHEY and CDR2 SVGAGI. Trimming cost V 6 bases and J 10 bases, with 16 bases left between them. The CDR3 loop is CASSYSGWGSPLHF. CDR3 coding DNA: TGTGCCAGCAGCTACAGCGGTTGGGGCTCACCCCTCCACTTT.

This clonotype showed up many times. The V gene is TRBV12-3 or TRBV12-4, the J gene TRBJ2-1, with D tentatively TRBD1 or TRBD2 (5 bases each). This CDR3 is built from 14 residues. V was cut by 8 bases and J by 4 bases, with 15 bases left in between. The chain's CDR3 is CASDGDPGYNEQFF. The CDR3 bases are TGTGCCAGCGACGGGGACCCGGGGTACAATGAGCAGTTCTTC.

Ten or more counts support this clonotype. The V call is TRBV7-2, the J call TRBJ2-2; D may be TRBD2 (5 bases). Between the trimmed V and J ends, which lost 1 base and 1 base, there was a span of 10 bases. From germline, CDR1 is SGHTA and CDR2 FQGNSA. This CDR3 has 16 residues. CDR3 amino acids: CASSLVPGLNTGELFF. CDR3 in DNA: TGTGCCAGCAGCTTAGTTCCGGGGTTGAACACCGGGGAGCTGTTTTTT.

Many counts were recorded for this clonotype. The chain links TRBV7-2 to TRBJ2-1, with a possible D match to TRBD2 (7 bases). Per germline, CDR1 SGHTA and CDR2 FQGNSA. The CDR3 totals 16 residues. V lost 7 bases, J lost 0 bases, and 16 bases lay in between. CDR3 DNA: TGTGCCAGCATCCCACGAGGGGGGGTCTCCTACAATGAGCAGTTCTTC. It is translated as CASIPRGGVSYNEQFF.

The chain is built from TRBV4-1 and TRBJ2-6; TRBD2 matches at 13 bases. Germline CDR1 reads MGHRA; CDR2 reads YSYEKL. This CDR3 comprises 19 residues. J gave up 2 bases and V 4 bases, and 8 bases lay outside the gene matches. The CDR3 coding sequence is TGCGCCAGCAGCCCTTTTCCGGGACTAGCGGGACCTGGGGCCAACGTCCTGACTTTC. Translating gives CASSPFPGLAGPGANVLTF.

The chain carries TRBV7-9 and TRBJ2-7; D might be TRBD1 or TRBD2, each matching 6 bases. Germline CDR1 is SEHNR and CDR2 is FQNEAQ (reference sequence). V lost 8 bases and J 4 bases, leaving 15 bases between the germline ends. This CDR3 comprises 13 residues. Written as DNA, the CDR3 is TGTGCCAGCGACCCCGGAGGGGGGTACGAGCAGTACTTC. Encoded protein: CASDPGGGYEQYF.

There are a few counts of this clonotype. This chain joins TRBV19 and TRBJ2-7, with D perhaps given as TRBD1 or TRBD2 (5 bases each). Germline V CDR1 and CDR2: LNHDA, SQIVND (reference sequence). The V end lost 5 bases, the J end lost 3 bases, and 14 bases lay between the germline ends. This CDR3 has 14 amino acids. The CDR3 DNA sequence: TGTGCCAGTAGTCGGGACCTCCGCAACTACGAGCAGTACTTC. Translated: CASSRDLRNYEQYF. Looking up the rest from reference TRBV19 and TRBJ2-7 gives the full variable domain: DGGITQSPKYLFRKEGQNVTLSCEQNLNHDAMYWYRQDPGQGLRLIYYSQIVNDFQKGDIAEGYSVSREKKESFPLTVTSAQKNPTAFYLCASSRDLRNYEQYFGPGTRLTVT.

This clonotype showed up many times. This chain uses TRBV7-8 with TRBJ1-1; D is perhaps TRBD1 (5 bases). Per the germline V gene, CDR1 is SGHVS and CDR2 is FQNEAQ. Trimming left V 2 bases short and J 3 bases short, with 10 bases between. The CDR3 is made up of 14 amino acids. The DNA for the CDR3 is TGTGCCAGCAGCTTATCGAGAGGGGACACTGAAGCTTTCTTT. Its protein is CASSLSRGDTEAFF.

This clonotype occurred many times. The chain carries TRBV29-1 and TRBJ2-2, with 9 nucleotides matching TRBD1. The germline V gene encodes CDR1 SQVTM and CDR2 ANQGSEA. CDR3 size: 13 residues. Unmatched junction bases numbered 2, after V lost 5 bases and J lost 4 bases. CDR3 DNA sequence: TGCAGCGTTCGACAGGGGGGCACCGGGGAGCTGTTTTTT. Translation: CSVRQGGTGELFF.

The chain couples TRBV3-1 to TRBJ2-3; no clear D gene. CDR3 size: 12 residues. V was trimmed by 4 bases and J by 0 bases, leaving 2 bases between them. Germline CDR1 reads LGHDT; CDR2 reads YNNKEL (reference sequence). The CDR3 region is CASSLSTDTQYF. The CDR3 coding sequence is TGTGCCAGCAGCCTGAGCACAGATACGCAGTATTTT.

This clonotype was detected many times. This rearrangement joins TRBV20-1 to TRBJ2-3, with D perhaps matching TRBD1 or TRBD2 (5 bases each). There are 13 residues in the CDR3. Germline V gene data show CDR1 as DFQATT and CDR2 as SNEGSKA (reference sequence). The DNA of the CDR3 is TGCAGCGCCAGCTCGGGTGGGGGAGATACGCAGTATTTT. This gives the protein CSASSGGGDTQYF.

Judged by abundance, this clonotype is medium-sized (0.01 to 0.1%). The chain links TRBV4-1 to TRBJ2-6; the D gene is possibly TRBD2 (5 bases). The CDR3 totals 16 residues. V was cut by 0 bases and J by 2 bases, with 8 bases left in between. Germline V gene lookup returns CDR1 MGHRA and CDR2 YSYEKL. The CDR3 nucleotides are TGCGCCAGCAGCCAAGACGAGGGAACTGGGGCCAACGTCCTGACTTTC. This sequence encodes CASSQDEGTGANVLTF.